The clone carrying this TCR beta chain was recorded a few times. The data were taken from a study of PD-1 blockade in classical Hodgkin lymphoma. The V gene's germline CDR1 is GTSNPN and CDR2 SVGIG (reference sequence). Trimming removed 5 bases at V and 6 bases at J, with 10 bases between. The CDR3 spans 11 residues. All the patients suffered relapse after autologous stem cell transplantation, and brentuximab vedotin exposure differed. Generated by immunoSEQ multiplex PCR, the TCRdb table keeps only in-frame clones and is missing some. The table includes 100,000 or so clones, more than 85% detected once.

The chain recombines TRBV30 with TRBJ1-1; D uncertain. This receptor was identified in a human donor with classical Hodgkin lymphoma. The input for sequencing was peripheral blood mononuclear cells (PBMCs), taken before the second cycle of nivolumab. CDR3 coding DNA: TGTGCCTGGTCAGCCATCTCTGAAGCTTTCTTT. Residues: CAWSAISEAFF. The full variable domain, its missing parts supplied by reference TRBV30 and TRBJ1-1, is SQTIHQWPATLVQPVGSPLSLECTVEGTSNPNLYWYRQAAGRGLQLLFYSVGIGQISSEVPQNLSASRPQDRQFILSSKKLLLSDSGFYLCAWSAISEAFFGQGTRLTVV.